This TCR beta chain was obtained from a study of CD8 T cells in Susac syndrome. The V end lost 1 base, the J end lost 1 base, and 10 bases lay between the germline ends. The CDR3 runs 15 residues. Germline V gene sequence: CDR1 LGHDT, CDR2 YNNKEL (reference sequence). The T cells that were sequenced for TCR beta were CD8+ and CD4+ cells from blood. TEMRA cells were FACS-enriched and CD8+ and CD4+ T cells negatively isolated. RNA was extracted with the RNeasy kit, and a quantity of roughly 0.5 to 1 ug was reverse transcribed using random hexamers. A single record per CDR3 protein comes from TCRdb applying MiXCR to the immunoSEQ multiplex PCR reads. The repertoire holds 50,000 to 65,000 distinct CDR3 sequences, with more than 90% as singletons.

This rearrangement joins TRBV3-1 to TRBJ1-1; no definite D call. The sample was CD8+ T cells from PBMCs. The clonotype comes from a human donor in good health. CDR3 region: CASSQVGLTNTEAFF. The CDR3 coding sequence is TGTGCCAGCAGCCAAGTGGGTTTGACGAACACTGAAGCTTTCTTT.